This is a list of T cell receptor beta chains from one sample in a study of T-cell reconstitution after alpha-beta-depleted transplantation in children. TCRdb reprocessed the PCR reads via MiXCR and lists one record per CDR3 protein. Of approximately 1,000,000 distinct CDR3 sequences listed, under 30% are singletons. The sequencing used PBMCs, mostly from graft donor cells, collected 360 days after TCRalphabeta/CD19-depleted stem cell transplant. These receptors originate from a boy younger than two who had a stem cell transplant for SCID, so the T cells may come from the graft donor. Both conserved end residues are trimmed from each CDR3. Clone size is not always given. Where it is, it says once, few, many or a class for expanded clones.

V gene: TRBV3-1; clone size: few; CDR3 length: 11; J gene: TRBJ2-7; CDR3 protein: ASSPYTGDEQY
V gene: TRBV4-1; clone size: NA; CDR3 length: 14; J gene: TRBJ2-4; CDR3 protein: ASSQDRQGWGNIQY
V gene: TRBV6-1; clone size: NA; CDR3 length: 13; J gene: TRBJ1-2; CDR3 protein: ASSEGLWEIEAYT
V gene: TRBV7-2; clone size: NA; CDR3 length: 14; J gene: TRBJ1-2; CDR3 protein: ASSLERTVLNYGYT
V gene: TRBV6-5; clone size: few; CDR3 length: 11; J gene: TRBJ1-2; CDR3 protein: ASSSERDYGYT
V gene: TRBV5-1; clone size: NA; CDR3 length: 12; J gene: TRBJ2-7; CDR3 protein: ASSLDHRSYEQY
V gene: TRBV15; clone size: NA; CDR3 length: 11; J gene: TRBJ1-2; CDR3 protein: ATSRSGIDSYT
V gene: TRBV28; clone size: few; CDR3 length: 12; J gene: TRBJ1-6; CDR3 protein: ASIGNSYYSPLH
V gene: TRBV12-3/TRBV12-4; clone size: NA; CDR3 length: 9; J gene: TRBJ1-1; CDR3 protein: ASSPRAEAF
V gene: TRBV5-4; clone size: few; CDR3 length: 12; J gene: TRBJ2-3; CDR3 protein: ASSLEGWGDTQY
V gene: TRBV3-1; clone size: few; CDR3 length: 13; J gene: TRBJ2-1; CDR3 protein: ASSRSIVGVDEQF
V gene: TRBV4-1; clone size: few; CDR3 length: 13; J gene: TRBJ1-1; CDR3 protein: ASSQEGRLNTEAF
V gene: TRBV5-1; clone size: NA; CDR3 length: 13; J gene: TRBJ2-7; CDR3 protein: ASSNLGGLSYEQY
V gene: TRBV6-2/TRBV6-3; clone size: NA; CDR3 length: 10; J gene: TRBJ2-1; CDR3 protein: ASRGGQLGEF
V gene: TRBV12-3/TRBV12-4; clone size: few; CDR3 length: 15; J gene: TRBJ1-3; CDR3 protein: ASSLGLRVIEGNTIY
V gene: TRBV5-1; clone size: NA; CDR3 length: 10; J gene: TRBJ2-7; CDR3 protein: ASSSGQDEQY
V gene: TRBV29-1; clone size: NA; CDR3 length: 11; J gene: TRBJ2-1; CDR3 protein: SVGFHRANEQF
V gene: TRBV20-1; clone size: few; CDR3 length: 15; J gene: TRBJ2-5; CDR3 protein: SARDPNQRAKRGTQY
V gene: TRBV20-1; clone size: few; CDR3 length: 12; J gene: TRBJ2-5; CDR3 protein: SLEKGGYQETQY
V gene: TRBV5-1; clone size: NA; CDR3 length: 14; J gene: TRBJ2-2; CDR3 protein: TSSLVRDYLTGELF
V gene: TRBV4-1; clone size: NA; CDR3 length: 14; J gene: TRBJ2-5; CDR3 protein: ASSQEGGSLPETKY
V gene: TRBV6-5; clone size: NA; CDR3 length: 14; J gene: TRBJ2-1; CDR3 protein: ASSRAGWQVSSEQF
V gene: TRBV12-3/TRBV12-4; clone size: NA; CDR3 length: 9; J gene: TRBJ2-3; CDR3 protein: ASTPADTQY
V gene: TRBV5-1; clone size: many; CDR3 length: 11; J gene: TRBJ2-3; CDR3 protein: ASSLAGGDTQY
V gene: TRBV20-1; clone size: NA; CDR3 length: 13; J gene: TRBJ2-1; CDR3 protein: SARRSGTRGGEQF
V gene: TRBV29-1; clone size: few; CDR3 length: 11; J gene: TRBJ2-5; CDR3 protein: SVAFGLQETQY
V gene: TRBV5-6; clone size: many; CDR3 length: 11; J gene: TRBJ2-5; CDR3 protein: ASTKWGGETQY
V gene: TRBV18; clone size: few; CDR3 length: 14; J gene: TRBJ2-1; CDR3 protein: ASSPRERGSYNEQF
V gene: TRBV20-1; clone size: NA; CDR3 length: 12; J gene: TRBJ2-7; CDR3 protein: SASPTTSSYEQY
V gene: TRBV5-1; clone size: NA; CDR3 length: 11; J gene: TRBJ2-7; CDR3 protein: ASTRGETYEQY
V gene: TRBV29-1; clone size: NA; CDR3 length: 11; J gene: TRBJ2-2; CDR3 protein: SAGDGRTGELF
V gene: TRBV7-2; clone size: few; CDR3 length: 10; J gene: TRBJ2-1; CDR3 protein: ASSLEAVVQF
V gene: TRBV2; clone size: NA; CDR3 length: 15; J gene: TRBJ1-1; CDR3 protein: ASSDPGDRGLNTEAF
V gene: TRBV20-1; clone size: NA; CDR3 length: 14; J gene: TRBJ2-1; CDR3 protein: SAPKGGARVYNEQF
V gene: TRBV6-2/TRBV6-3; clone size: NA; CDR3 length: 14; J gene: TRBJ1-4; CDR3 protein: ASSPPQTATNEKLF
V gene: TRBV12-3/TRBV12-4; clone size: NA; CDR3 length: 13; J gene: TRBJ2-2; CDR3 protein: ASSPGGVNGGELF
V gene: TRBV12-3/TRBV12-4; clone size: few; CDR3 length: 11; J gene: TRBJ1-5; CDR3 protein: ASSLGSPSPQH
V gene: TRBV20-1; clone size: few; CDR3 length: 13; J gene: TRBJ2-3; CDR3 protein: SARTSGGLNRTQY
V gene: TRBV28; clone size: few; CDR3 length: 16; J gene: TRBJ2-1; CDR3 protein: ASSFPGLAGGLDNEQF
V gene: TRBV29-1; clone size: few; CDR3 length: 11; J gene: TRBJ2-3; CDR3 protein: SVVDWDTDTQY